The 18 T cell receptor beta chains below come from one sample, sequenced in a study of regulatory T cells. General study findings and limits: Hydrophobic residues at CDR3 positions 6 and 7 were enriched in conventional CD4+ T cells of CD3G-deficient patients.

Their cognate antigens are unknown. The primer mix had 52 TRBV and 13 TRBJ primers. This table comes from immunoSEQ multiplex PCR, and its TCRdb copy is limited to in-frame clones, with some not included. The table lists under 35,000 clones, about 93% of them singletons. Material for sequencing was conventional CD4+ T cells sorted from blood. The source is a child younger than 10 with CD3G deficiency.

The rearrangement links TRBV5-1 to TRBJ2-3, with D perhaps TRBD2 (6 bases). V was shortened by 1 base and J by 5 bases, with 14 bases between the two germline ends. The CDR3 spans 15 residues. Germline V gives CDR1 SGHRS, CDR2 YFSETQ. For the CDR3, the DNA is TGCGCCAGCAGCTTGTCGGGGACTCCGGGAGATACGCAGTATTTT. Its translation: CASSLSGTPGDTQYF.

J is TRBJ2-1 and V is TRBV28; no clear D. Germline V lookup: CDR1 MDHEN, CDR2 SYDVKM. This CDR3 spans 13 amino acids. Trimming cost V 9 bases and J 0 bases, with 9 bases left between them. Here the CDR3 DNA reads TGTGCCAGTTCAACACACTCCTACAATGAGCAGTTCTTC. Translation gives CASSTHSYNEQFF.

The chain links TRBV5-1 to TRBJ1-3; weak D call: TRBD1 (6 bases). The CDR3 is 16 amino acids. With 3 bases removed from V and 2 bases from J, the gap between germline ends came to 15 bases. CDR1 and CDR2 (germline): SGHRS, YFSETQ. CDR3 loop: CASSSGGTGTGNTIYF. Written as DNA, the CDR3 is TGCGCCAGCAGCTCCGGGGGTACAGGGACTGGAAACACCATATATTTT.

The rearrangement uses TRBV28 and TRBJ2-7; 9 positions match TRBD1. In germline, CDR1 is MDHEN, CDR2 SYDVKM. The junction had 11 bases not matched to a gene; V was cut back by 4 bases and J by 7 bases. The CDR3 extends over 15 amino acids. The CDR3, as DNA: TGTGCCAGCAGTTCTCCGGGACAGGGAAGGAAGGAGCAGTACTTC. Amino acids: CASSSPGQGRKEQYF. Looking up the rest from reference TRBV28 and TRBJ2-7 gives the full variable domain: DVKVTQSSRYLVKRTGEKVFLECVQDMDHENMFWYRQDPGLGLRLIYFSYDVKMKEKGDIPEGYSVSREKKERFSLILESASTNQTSMYLCASSSPGQGRKEQYFGPGTRLTVT.

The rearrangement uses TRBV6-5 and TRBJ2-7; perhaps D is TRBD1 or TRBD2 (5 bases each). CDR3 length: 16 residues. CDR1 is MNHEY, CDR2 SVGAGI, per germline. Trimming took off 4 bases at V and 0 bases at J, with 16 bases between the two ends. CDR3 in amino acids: CASSSDPGRGSYEQYF. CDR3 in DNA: TGTGCCAGCAGTTCAGATCCGGGACGAGGCTCCTACGAGCAGTACTTC.

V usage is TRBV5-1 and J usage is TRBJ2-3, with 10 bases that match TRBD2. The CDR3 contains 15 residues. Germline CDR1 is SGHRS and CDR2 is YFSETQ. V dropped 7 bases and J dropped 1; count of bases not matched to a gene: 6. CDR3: CASSWGLARTDTQYF. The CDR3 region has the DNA TGCGCCAGCTCATGGGGACTAGCGCGCACAGATACGCAGTATTTT.

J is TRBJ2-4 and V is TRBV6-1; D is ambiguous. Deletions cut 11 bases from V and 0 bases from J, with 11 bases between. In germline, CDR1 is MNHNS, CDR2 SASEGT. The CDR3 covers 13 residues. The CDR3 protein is CAVGDLAKNIQYF. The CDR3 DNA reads TGTGCCGTAGGTGATCTAGCCAAAAACATTCAGTACTTC.

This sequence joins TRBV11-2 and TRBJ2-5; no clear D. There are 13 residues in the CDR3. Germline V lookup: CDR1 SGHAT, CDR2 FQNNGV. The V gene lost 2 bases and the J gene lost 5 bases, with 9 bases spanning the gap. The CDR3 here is CASSLRVPETQYF. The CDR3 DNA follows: TGTGCCAGCAGCTTAAGGGTTCCGGAGACCCAGTACTTC.

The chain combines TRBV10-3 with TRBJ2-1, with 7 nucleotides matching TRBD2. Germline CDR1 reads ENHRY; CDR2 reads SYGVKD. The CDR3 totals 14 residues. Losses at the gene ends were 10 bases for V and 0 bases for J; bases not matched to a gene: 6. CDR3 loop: CATTRGDSYNEQFF. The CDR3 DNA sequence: TGTGCCACCACCCGGGGGGACTCCTACAATGAGCAGTTCTTC.

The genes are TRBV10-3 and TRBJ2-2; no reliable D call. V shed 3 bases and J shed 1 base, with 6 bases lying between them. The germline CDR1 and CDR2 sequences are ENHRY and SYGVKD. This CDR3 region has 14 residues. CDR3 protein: CAISDLGNTGELFF. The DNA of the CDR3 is TGTGCCATCAGTGATTTAGGGAACACCGGGGAGCTGTTTTTT.

Written as DNA, the CDR3 is TGTGCCAGCAGCTTAGGGAACACCGGGGAGCTGTTTTTT. This codes for CASSLGNTGELFF. The V and J genes are TRBV7-8 and TRBJ2-2; D gene unclear. The CDR3 runs 13 residues. Germline CDR1 is SGHVS and CDR2 is FQNEAQ. V gave up 1 base and J gave up 1 base, with 1 base separating them.

CDR3 residues: CASSRGDTTYEQYF. The DNA of the CDR3 is TGTGCCAGCAGTCGGGGGGACACCACCTACGAGCAGTACTTC. The chain uses TRBV6-1 and TRBJ2-7; D may be TRBD2 (7 bases). In germline, CDR1 is MNHNS, CDR2 SASEGT. The V gene lost 5 bases and the J gene lost 2 bases, with 13 bases spanning the gap. There are 14 residues in the CDR3.

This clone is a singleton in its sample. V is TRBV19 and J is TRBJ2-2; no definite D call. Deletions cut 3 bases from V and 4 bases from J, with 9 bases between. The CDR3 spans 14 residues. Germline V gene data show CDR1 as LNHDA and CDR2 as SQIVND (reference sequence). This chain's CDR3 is CASSMASGTGELFF. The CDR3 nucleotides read TGTGCCAGTAGTATGGCCTCCGGCACCGGGGAGCTGTTTTTT.

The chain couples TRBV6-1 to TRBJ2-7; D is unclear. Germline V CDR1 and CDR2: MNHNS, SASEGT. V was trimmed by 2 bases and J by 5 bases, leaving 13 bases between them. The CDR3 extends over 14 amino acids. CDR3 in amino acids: CASSEMWGSDEQYF. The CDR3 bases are TGTGCCAGCAGTGAAATGTGGGGAAGCGACGAGCAGTACTTC.

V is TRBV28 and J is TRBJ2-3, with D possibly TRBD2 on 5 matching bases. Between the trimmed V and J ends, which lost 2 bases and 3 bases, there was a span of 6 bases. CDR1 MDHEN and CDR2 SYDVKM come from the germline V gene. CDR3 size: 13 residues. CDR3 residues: CASSLIATDTQYF. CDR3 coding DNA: TGTGCCAGCAGTTTAATAGCGACAGATACGCAGTATTTT.

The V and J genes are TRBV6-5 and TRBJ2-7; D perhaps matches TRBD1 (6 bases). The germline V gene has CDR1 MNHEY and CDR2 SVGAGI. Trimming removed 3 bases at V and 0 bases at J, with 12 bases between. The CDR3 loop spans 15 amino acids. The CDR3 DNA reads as TGTGCCAGCAGTTATGGCAGGGGCAGCTCCTACGAGCAGTACTTC. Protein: CASSYGRGSSYEQYF.

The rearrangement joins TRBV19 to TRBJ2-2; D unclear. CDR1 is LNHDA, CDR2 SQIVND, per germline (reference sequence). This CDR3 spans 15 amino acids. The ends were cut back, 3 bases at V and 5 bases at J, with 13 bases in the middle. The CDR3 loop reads CASSITDRITGELFF. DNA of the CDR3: TGTGCCAGTAGTATCACGGACCGGATAACCGGGGAGCTGTTTTTT.

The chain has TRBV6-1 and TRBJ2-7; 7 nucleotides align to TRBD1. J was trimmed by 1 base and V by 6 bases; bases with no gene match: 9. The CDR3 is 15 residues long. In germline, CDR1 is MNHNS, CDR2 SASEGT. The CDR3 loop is CASSQQGLFSYEQYF. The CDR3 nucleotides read TGTGCCAGCAGCCAACAGGGGCTCTTTTCCTACGAGCAGTACTTC.